A selection of T cell receptor beta chains follows, all from one sample in a study of CD8+ T cells in alopecia areata. Measured with immunoSEQ multiplex PCR; TCRdb has only the in-frame clones, and not every one. The sample comprises 100,000 to 120,000 clones, 55% to 60% of which are singletons, and about 23% rests with the top ten. Sequences were obtained from NKG2D-low CD8+ T cells sorted from blood. The source of these receptors is a human donor with alopecia areata. CDR3s include the opening cysteine and the closing phenylalanine or tryptophan. D genes are given only for firm matches. Clone size appears in some rows only: once, few, many, or a class for an expanded clone.

clone size,V gene,J gene,D gene,CDR3 protein,CDR3 DNA
few,TRBV9,TRBJ2-3,NA,CASSVAFGSTDTQYF,TGTGCCAGCAGCGTAGCCTTTGGTAGCACAGATACGCAGTATTTT
NA,TRBV30,TRBJ2-1,TRBD1,CAWSLGLEGTGWDEQFF,TGTGCCTGGAGTCTAGGTTTAGAGGGGACAGGGTGGGATGAGCAGTTCTTC
few,TRBV28,TRBJ2-7,NA,CASVSGSYEQYF,TGTGCCAGCGTGTCAGGCTCCTACGAGCAGTACTTC
NA,TRBV30,TRBJ2-2,NA,CAWSVLGAWSGELFF,TGTGCCTGGAGTGTTCTGGGGGCCTGGTCCGGGGAGCTGTTTTTT
few,TRBV27,TRBJ2-1,NA,CASSTRGLPNEQFF,TGTGCCAGCAGTACCCGCGGACTGCCCAATGAGCAGTTCTTC
NA,TRBV4-1,TRBJ1-5,TRBD1,CASSQGGTGHQPQHF,TGCGCCAGCAGCCAAGGCGGGACAGGGCATCAGCCCCAGCATTTT
large,TRBV27,TRBJ2-7,TRBD1,CASSLAGQGWYEQYF,TGTGCCAGCAGTTTAGCCGGACAGGGGTGGTACGAGCAGTACTTC
NA,TRBV28,TRBJ2-5,NA,CASSASGGETQYF,TGTGCCAGCAGCGCCTCAGGGGGGGAGACCCAGTACTTC
NA,TRBV28,TRBJ2-7,TRBD1,CASSLWDSTYEQYF,TGTGCCAGCAGTTTGTGGGACAGCACCTACGAGCAGTACTTC
NA,TRBV7-6,TRBJ1-5,NA,CASSLEGVRGQPQHF,TGTGCCAGCAGCTTAGAGGGGGTGAGGGGCCAGCCCCAGCATTTT
once,TRBV10-3,TRBJ2-5,TRBD1,CASRDSGYQETQYF,TGTGCCAGTCGGGACAGTGGGTACCAAGAGACCCAGTACTTC
NA,TRBV27,TRBJ2-1,TRBD1,CASSSPGQARYNEQFF,TGTGCCAGCAGTTCCCCGGGACAGGCTAGGTACAATGAGCAGTTCTTC
NA,TRBV10-3,TRBJ2-7,NA,CAIRTTTYEQYF,TGTGCCATCAGGACAACGACTTACGAGCAGTACTTC